The rows below give T cell receptor beta chains drawn from one sample of a study of cytomegalovirus exposure and HLA in healthy donors. Generated by immunoSEQ multiplex PCR, the TCRdb table keeps only in-frame clones and is missing some. The table lists 110,000 to 150,000 clones, approximately 94% of them singletons, with less than 2% in the top ten. The sample consisted of PBMCs. Receptor source: a man aged 18 to 30 in good health and CMV-seropositive. Both conserved end residues are part of each CDR3. Fields, in order: clone size, D gene, V gene, J gene, CDR3 DNA, CDR3 protein. The D gene is left open where the match is weak. Clone size appears in some rows only: once, few, many, or a class for an expanded clone.

clone_size: .; d_call: .; v_call: TRBV2; j_call: TRBJ1-2; cdr3_nt: TGTGCCAGCAGTGACCAGGGAGGGTACTATGGCTACACCTTC; cdr3_aa: CASSDQGGYYGYTF
clone_size: .; d_call: .; v_call: TRBV27; j_call: TRBJ1-5; cdr3_nt: TGTGCCAGCAGTTTCACCGCGGGTCAGCCCCAGCATTTT; cdr3_aa: CASSFTAGQPQHF
clone_size: .; d_call: TRBD1; v_call: TRBV5-1; j_call: TRBJ1-2; cdr3_nt: TGCGCCAGCAGCTTAGGGACAGGGAACTATGGCTACACCTTC; cdr3_aa: CASSLGTGNYGYTF
clone_size: .; d_call: .; v_call: TRBV28; j_call: TRBJ2-5; cdr3_nt: TGTGCCAGCAGGGAATTCCAGGGCGCGCAAGAGACCCAGTACTTC; cdr3_aa: CASREFQGAQETQYF
clone_size: .; d_call: TRBD2; v_call: TRBV6-1; j_call: TRBJ2-4; cdr3_nt: TGTGCCAGCAGTGATAATAGCGGGCCAAACATTCAGTACTTC; cdr3_aa: CASSDNSGPNIQYF
clone_size: once; d_call: TRBD2; v_call: TRBV5-4; j_call: TRBJ2-7; cdr3_nt: TGTGCCAGCAGCTTGGAAGGGAGGGAAACCTACGAGCAGTACTTC; cdr3_aa: CASSLEGRETYEQYF
clone_size: .; d_call: .; v_call: TRBV28; j_call: TRBJ2-6; cdr3_nt: TGTGCCAGCAGAACCACAGGGGCCAACGTCCTGACTTTC; cdr3_aa: CASRTTGANVLTF
clone_size: .; d_call: TRBD1; v_call: TRBV6-5; j_call: TRBJ2-1; cdr3_nt: TGTGCCAGCAGATCGACAGGGGGCTCCTACAATGAGCAGTTCTTC; cdr3_aa: CASRSTGGSYNEQFF
clone_size: .; d_call: TRBD2; v_call: TRBV6-5; j_call: TRBJ2-1; cdr3_nt: TGTGCCAGCAGCCGCACTAGCGGGGGGGTGGATGAGCAGTTCTTC; cdr3_aa: CASSRTSGGVDEQFF
clone_size: .; d_call: TRBD2; v_call: TRBV9; j_call: TRBJ2-1; cdr3_nt: TGTGCCAGCAGCGTAGGGTCTCGGGGGGGCCACAATGAGCAGTTCTTC; cdr3_aa: CASSVGSRGGHNEQFF
clone_size: once; d_call: .; v_call: TRBV27; j_call: TRBJ2-1; cdr3_nt: TGTGCCAGCAGTTTACGTACGGGGAATGAGCAGTTCTTC; cdr3_aa: CASSLRTGNEQFF
clone_size: .; d_call: TRBD2; v_call: TRBV13; j_call: TRBJ2-5; cdr3_nt: TGTGCCAGCAGCGCCCGGACTAGCGGGAGTTGGCGAGAGACCCAGTACTTC; cdr3_aa: CASSARTSGSWRETQYF
clone_size: once; d_call: TRBD2; v_call: TRBV18; j_call: TRBJ2-1; cdr3_nt: TGTGCCAGCTCACCCATCCACACTAGCGGGACCTACAATGAGCAGTTCTTC; cdr3_aa: CASSPIHTSGTYNEQFF
clone_size: .; d_call: TRBD2; v_call: TRBV18; j_call: TRBJ2-7; cdr3_nt: TGTGCCAGCTCACCACCAGAAAGTTTCGCCGGACTAGCGGGTGGCACCGGGGAGCAGTACTTC; cdr3_aa: CASSPPESFAGLAGGTGEQYF
clone_size: .; d_call: .; v_call: TRBV10-3; j_call: TRBJ2-7; cdr3_nt: TGTGCCATCAGTGAGAGTGGCCGAACCTACGAGCAGTACTTC; cdr3_aa: CAISESGRTYEQYF
clone_size: once; d_call: TRBD2; v_call: TRBV28; j_call: TRBJ2-7; cdr3_nt: TGTGCCAGCAGTTTAGTGCGGGAGGGCTCCTACGAGCAGTACTTC; cdr3_aa: CASSLVREGSYEQYF
clone_size: .; d_call: TRBD1; v_call: TRBV5-1; j_call: TRBJ2-5; cdr3_nt: TGCGCCAGCAGCAGATGGGGACAGGGAGGGGAGACCCAGTACTTC; cdr3_aa: CASSRWGQGGETQYF
clone_size: .; d_call: .; v_call: TRBV28; j_call: TRBJ2-3; cdr3_nt: TGTGCCAGCAGTCTGACTAGTCCCACAGATACGCAGTATTTT; cdr3_aa: CASSLTSPTDTQYF
clone_size: .; d_call: .; v_call: TRBV2; j_call: TRBJ2-7; cdr3_nt: TGTGCCAGCTTCAGCGGGCCCCACGAGCAGTACTTC; cdr3_aa: CASFSGPHEQYF
clone_size: few; d_call: TRBD1; v_call: TRBV27; j_call: TRBJ1-5; cdr3_nt: TGTGCCAGCACCCGACGGGACAGCTATCAGCCCCAGCATTTT; cdr3_aa: CASTRRDSYQPQHF
clone_size: .; d_call: .; v_call: TRBV6-1; j_call: TRBJ2-7; cdr3_nt: TGTGCCAGCAGTGCTGACAGGCTTGTCCTAATGGAGCAGTACTTC; cdr3_aa: CASSADRLVLMEQYF
clone_size: .; d_call: .; v_call: TRBV29-1; j_call: TRBJ2-7; cdr3_nt: TGCAGCGTTGGTCAGGGAAGAAATTCCGCCGAGCAGTACTTC; cdr3_aa: CSVGQGRNSAEQYF
clone_size: .; d_call: TRBD1; v_call: TRBV30; j_call: TRBJ1-4; cdr3_nt: TGTGCCTGGAATGGGGTCTCGGGACAGAGAGCAACTAATGAAAAACTGTTTTTT; cdr3_aa: CAWNGVSGQRATNEKLFF
clone_size: .; d_call: TRBD1; v_call: TRBV10-3; j_call: TRBJ1-6; cdr3_nt: TGTGCCATCAGGGGGGACAGGGCCTATAATTCACCCCTCCACTTT; cdr3_aa: CAIRGDRAYNSPLHF
clone_size: .; d_call: .; v_call: TRBV27; j_call: TRBJ2-3; cdr3_nt: TGTGCCAGCAGTCGCGGGACGATTAGGACAGATACGCAGTATTTT; cdr3_aa: CASSRGTIRTDTQYF
clone_size: .; d_call: TRBD2; v_call: TRBV19; j_call: TRBJ2-7; cdr3_nt: TGTGCCAGTACCCCTAGCGGTGCCGCCAAGATCCACGAGCAGTACTTC; cdr3_aa: CASTPSGAAKIHEQYF
clone_size: .; d_call: TRBD1; v_call: TRBV7-2; j_call: TRBJ1-5; cdr3_nt: TGTGCCAGCAGCACTCGACAGGGGGCCGGGCAGCCCCAGCATTTT; cdr3_aa: CASSTRQGAGQPQHF
clone_size: .; d_call: .; v_call: TRBV5-1; j_call: TRBJ1-2; cdr3_nt: TGCGCCAGCAGCCGAGGACTTGAATATTCTATCTATGGCTACACCTTC; cdr3_aa: CASSRGLEYSIYGYTF
clone_size: .; d_call: .; v_call: TRBV5-1; j_call: TRBJ2-2; cdr3_nt: TGCGCCAGCAGCACCTACCAGGGGACCGGGGAGCTGTTTTTT; cdr3_aa: CASSTYQGTGELFF